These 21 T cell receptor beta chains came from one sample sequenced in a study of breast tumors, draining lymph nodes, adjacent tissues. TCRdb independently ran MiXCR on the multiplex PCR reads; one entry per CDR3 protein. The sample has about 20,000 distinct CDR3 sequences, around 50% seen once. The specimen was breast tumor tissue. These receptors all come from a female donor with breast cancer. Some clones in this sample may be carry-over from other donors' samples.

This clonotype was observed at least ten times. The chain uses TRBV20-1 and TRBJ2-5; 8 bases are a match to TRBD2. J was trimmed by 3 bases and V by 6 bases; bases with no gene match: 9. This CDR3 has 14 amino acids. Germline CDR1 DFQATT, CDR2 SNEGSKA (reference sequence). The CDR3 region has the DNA TGCAGTGCCTCGCTCGGAGCGGGAGAAGAGACCCAGTACTTC. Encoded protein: CSASLGAGEETQYF.

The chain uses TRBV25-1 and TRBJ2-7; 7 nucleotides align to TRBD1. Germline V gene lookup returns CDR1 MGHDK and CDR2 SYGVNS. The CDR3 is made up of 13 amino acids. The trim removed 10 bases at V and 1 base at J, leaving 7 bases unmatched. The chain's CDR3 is CATKGQRSYEQYF. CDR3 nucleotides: TGTGCCACCAAGGGACAGCGTTCCTACGAGCAGTACTTC.

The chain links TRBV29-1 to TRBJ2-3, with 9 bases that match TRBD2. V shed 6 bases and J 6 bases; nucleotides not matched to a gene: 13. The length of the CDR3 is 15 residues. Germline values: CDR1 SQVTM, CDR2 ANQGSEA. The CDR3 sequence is CSVGVGAGGTDTQYF. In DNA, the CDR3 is TGCAGCGTCGGCGTAGGTGCGGGAGGGACGGATACGCAGTATTTT.

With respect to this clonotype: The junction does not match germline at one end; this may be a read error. For the CDR3, the DNA is TGTGCCACCAGCGCCTTGCAGGGGTCCTACGAGCAGTACTTC. Its protein product is CATSALQGSYEQYF. V usage is TRBV9 and J usage is TRBJ2-7, with D possibly TRBD1 on 6 matching bases. The CDR3 is made up of 14 amino acids. The V gene's germline CDR1 is SGDLS and CDR2 YYNGEE.

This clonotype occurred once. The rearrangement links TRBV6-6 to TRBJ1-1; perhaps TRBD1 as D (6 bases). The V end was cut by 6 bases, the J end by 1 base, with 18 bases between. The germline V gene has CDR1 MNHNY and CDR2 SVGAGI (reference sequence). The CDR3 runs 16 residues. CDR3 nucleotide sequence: TGTGCCAGCAGACATACAGGGCGAGTAGGGAACACTGAAGCTTTCTTT. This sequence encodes CASRHTGRVGNTEAFF.

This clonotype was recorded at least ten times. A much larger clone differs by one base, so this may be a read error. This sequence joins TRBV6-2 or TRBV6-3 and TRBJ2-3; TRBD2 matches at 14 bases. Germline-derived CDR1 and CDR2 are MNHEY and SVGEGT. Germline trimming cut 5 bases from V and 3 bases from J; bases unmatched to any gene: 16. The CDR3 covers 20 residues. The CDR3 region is CASSHGTSGRGRMRTDTQYF. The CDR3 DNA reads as TGTGCCAGCAGTCATGGGACTAGCGGGAGAGGAAGGATGAGAACAGATACGCAGTATTTT.

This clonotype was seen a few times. The CDR3 DNA is TGTGCCAGCAGTTTATCCAAACTTCTAGCGGGGAAAGAGACCCAGTACTTC. This sequence encodes CASSLSKLLAGKETQYF. The chain has TRBV28 and TRBJ2-5; 9 bases match TRBD2. This CDR3 contains 17 residues. The germline V gene encodes CDR1 MDHEN and CDR2 SYDVKM. Trimming took 1 base from V and 3 from J; bases not matched to a gene: 9. Looking up the rest from reference TRBV28 and TRBJ2-5 gives the full variable domain: DVKVTQSSRYLVKRTGEKVFLECVQDMDHENMFWYRQDPGLGLRLIYFSYDVKMKEKGDIPEGYSVSREKKERFSLILESASTNQTSMYLCASSLSKLLAGKETQYFGPGTRLLVL.

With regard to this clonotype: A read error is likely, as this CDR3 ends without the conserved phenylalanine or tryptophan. The CDR3 here is CASNLVLVGAVQYY. In DNA form, the CDR3 reads TGTGCCAGCAACTTAGTACTAGTGGGAGCGGTGCAGTACTAC. The chain combines TRBV11-3 with TRBJ2-7, with a possible D match to TRBD2 (5 bases). The CDR3 sequence is 14 residues long. Germline CDR1 reads SGHNT; CDR2 reads YENEEA.

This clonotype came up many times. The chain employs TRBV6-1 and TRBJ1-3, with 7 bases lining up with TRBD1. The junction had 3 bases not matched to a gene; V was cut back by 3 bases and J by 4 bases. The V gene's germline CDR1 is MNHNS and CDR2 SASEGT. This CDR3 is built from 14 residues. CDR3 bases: TGTGCCAGCAGTGACATGGACAGGGGAAACACCATATATTTT. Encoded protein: CASSDMDRGNTIYF.

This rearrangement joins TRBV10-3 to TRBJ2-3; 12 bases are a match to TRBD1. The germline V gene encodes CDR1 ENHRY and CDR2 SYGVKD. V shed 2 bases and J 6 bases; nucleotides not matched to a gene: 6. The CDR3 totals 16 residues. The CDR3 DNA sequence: TGTGCCATCAGTGAGACCGGGACAGGGGGCGCCGATACGCAGTATTTT. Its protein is CAISETGTGGADTQYF.

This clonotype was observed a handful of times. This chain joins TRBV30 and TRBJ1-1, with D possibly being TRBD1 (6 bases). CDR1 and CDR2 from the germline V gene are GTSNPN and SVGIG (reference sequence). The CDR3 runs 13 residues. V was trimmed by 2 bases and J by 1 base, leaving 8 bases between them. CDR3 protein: CAWSRDTNTEAFF. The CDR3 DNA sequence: TGTGCCTGGAGTCGGGACACGAACACTGAAGCTTTCTTT.

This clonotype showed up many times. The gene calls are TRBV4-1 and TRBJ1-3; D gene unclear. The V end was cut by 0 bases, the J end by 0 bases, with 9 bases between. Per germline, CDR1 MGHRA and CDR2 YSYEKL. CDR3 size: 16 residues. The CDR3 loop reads CASSQDRGLSGNTIYF. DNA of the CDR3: TGCGCCAGCAGCCAAGATCGAGGCCTCTCTGGAAACACCATATATTTT.

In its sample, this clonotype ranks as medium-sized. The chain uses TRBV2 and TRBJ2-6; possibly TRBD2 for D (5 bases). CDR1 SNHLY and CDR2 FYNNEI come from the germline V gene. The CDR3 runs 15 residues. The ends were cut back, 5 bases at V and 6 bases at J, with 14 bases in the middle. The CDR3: CASSPDFTKANVLTF. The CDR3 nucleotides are TGTGCCAGCAGTCCGGACTTTACGAAGGCCAACGTCCTGACTTTC.

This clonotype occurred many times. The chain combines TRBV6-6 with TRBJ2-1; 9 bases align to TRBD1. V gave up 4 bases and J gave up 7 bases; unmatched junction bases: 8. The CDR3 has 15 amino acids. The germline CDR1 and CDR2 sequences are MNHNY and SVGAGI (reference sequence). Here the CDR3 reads CASSSVGTGMNEQFF. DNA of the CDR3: TGTGCCAGCAGTTCGGTGGGGACAGGGATGAATGAGCAGTTCTTC.

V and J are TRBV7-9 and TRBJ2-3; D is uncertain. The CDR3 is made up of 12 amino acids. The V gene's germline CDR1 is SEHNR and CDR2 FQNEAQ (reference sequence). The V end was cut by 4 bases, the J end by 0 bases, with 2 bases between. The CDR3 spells CASSYSTDTQYF. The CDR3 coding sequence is TGTGCCAGCAGCTACAGCACAGATACGCAGTATTTT.

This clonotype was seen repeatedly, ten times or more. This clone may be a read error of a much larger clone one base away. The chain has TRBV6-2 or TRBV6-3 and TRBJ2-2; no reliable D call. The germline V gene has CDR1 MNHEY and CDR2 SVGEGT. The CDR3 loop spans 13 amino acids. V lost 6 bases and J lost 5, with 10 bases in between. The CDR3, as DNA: TGTGCCAGCAGGAACAGAGAAACCGGGGAGCTGTTTTTT. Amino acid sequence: CASRNRETGELFF.

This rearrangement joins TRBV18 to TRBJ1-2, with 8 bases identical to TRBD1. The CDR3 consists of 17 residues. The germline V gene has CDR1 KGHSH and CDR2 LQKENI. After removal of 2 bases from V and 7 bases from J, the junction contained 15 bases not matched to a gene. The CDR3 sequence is CASSPSWTGSGLSGYTF. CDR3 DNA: TGTGCCAGCTCACCAAGTTGGACAGGGAGTGGTCTATCTGGCTACACCTTC.

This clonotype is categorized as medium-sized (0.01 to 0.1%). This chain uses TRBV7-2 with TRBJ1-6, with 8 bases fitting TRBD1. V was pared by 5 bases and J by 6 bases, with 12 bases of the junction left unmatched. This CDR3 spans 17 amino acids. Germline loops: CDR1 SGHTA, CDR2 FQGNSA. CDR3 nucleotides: TGTGCCAGCAGCGCCTCGACAGGGGTTTGGGGTAATTCACCCCTCCACTTT. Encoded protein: CASSASTGVWGNSPLHF.

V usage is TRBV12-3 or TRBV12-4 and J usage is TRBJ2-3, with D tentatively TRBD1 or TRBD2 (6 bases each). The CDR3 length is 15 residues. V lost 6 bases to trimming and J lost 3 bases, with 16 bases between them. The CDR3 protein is CASRSFGGRTDTQYF. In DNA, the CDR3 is TGTGCCAGCAGATCCTTTGGGGGGCGGACAGATACGCAGTATTTT.

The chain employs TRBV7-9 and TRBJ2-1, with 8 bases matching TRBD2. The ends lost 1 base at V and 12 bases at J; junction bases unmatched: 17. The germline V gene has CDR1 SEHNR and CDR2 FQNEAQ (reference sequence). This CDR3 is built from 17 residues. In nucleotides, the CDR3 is TGTGCCAGCAGCTTAGGTTCCAGCGGGGGAAGCACAGATACGCAGTTCTTC. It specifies CASSLGSSGGSTDTQFF.

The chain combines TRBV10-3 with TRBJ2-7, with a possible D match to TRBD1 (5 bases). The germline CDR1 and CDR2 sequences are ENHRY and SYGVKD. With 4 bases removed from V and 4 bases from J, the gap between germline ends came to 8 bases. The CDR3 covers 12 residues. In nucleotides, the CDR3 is TGTGCCATCAGTGCAGACAGATACGAGCAGTACTTC. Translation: CAISADRYEQYF.